The clone carrying this T cell receptor (beta chain) was seen ten or more times. The CDR3 is 13 residues long. Germline V lookup: CDR1 LGHDT, CDR2 YNNKEL (reference sequence). Deletions cut 0 bases from V and 14 bases from J, with 16 bases between. The sample comes from a study of spatial heterogeneity in lung cancer. TCRdb re-derived calls from the 5' RACE reads in MiXCR, one entry per CDR3 protein. Here the sample spans roughly 26,000 distinct CDR3 sequences, roughly 5.6% being singletons. The time point was: blood at routine non-recurrence follow-up after resection. Whole RNA, which was extracted from tumor, nontumor lung tissue or frozen PBMC, was sequenced without any cell sorting.

The sample here was PBMCs, taken at follow-up. The receptor's source is a male donor with early-stage non-small cell lung cancer. This chain joins TRBV3-1 and TRBJ2-5, with a tentative D call TRBD2 (6 bases). The CDR3 DNA sequence: TGTGCCAGCAGCCAAGATAGTTCGGGAGATGAATACTTC. Amino acids: CASSQDSSGDEYF.